The TCR beta chain described here comes from a study of cytomegalovirus exposure and HLA in healthy donors. PCR primers comprised 60 Vbeta and 13 Jbeta primers. This table comes from immunoSEQ multiplex PCR, and its TCRdb copy is limited to in-frame clones, with some not included. The data hold some 92,000 clones, with roughly 84% observed a single time. As regards this clone: Its antigen is currently unknown.

The V end lost 4 bases, the J end lost 2 bases, and 9 bases lay between the germline ends. CDR1 is SGHRS and CDR2 is YFSETQ in the germline V gene. The CDR3 runs 14 residues. The study's findings and limits: In an earlier analysis, in some 500 donors, most V segments appeared productive either ~90% or ~30% of the time. TRBV6-2, TRBV6-3 and other indistinguishable V segments were excluded.

This clonotype was obtained from a man aged 30-40 years in good health and CMV-seronegative. The specimen sequenced was PBMCs. The chain employs TRBV5-1 and TRBJ1-4; no clear D gene. The CDR3 sequence is CASSTSRTNEKLFF. The CDR3 nucleotides read TGCGCCAGCAGCACCTCCCGGACTAATGAAAAACTGTTTTTT.